Each of the 25 T cell receptor beta chains below was sequenced from the same sample in a study of T cells in Graves' hyperthyroidism and ophthalmopathy. TCR beta CDR3 sequences were amplified from RNA transcripts. The HTBI primer set drove a first-round RT-PCR of the TCR CDR3. MiXCR, applied by TCRdb to the multiplex PCR reads, yields one record per CDR3 protein. The sample has some 420,000 distinct CDR3 sequences, about 13% seen once. The sample consisted of blood. The origin of the receptors is a woman younger than 30 with Graves' hyperthyroidism.

In this sample, this clonotype turned up many times. The V call is TRBV12-3 or TRBV12-4, the J call TRBJ2-7; D may be TRBD1 or TRBD2 (5 bases each). V shed 6 bases and J shed 3 bases, with 9 bases lying between them. The length of the CDR3 is 12 residues. The CDR3 loop is CASSRDHYEQYF. CDR3 coding DNA: TGTGCCAGCAGCCGGGACCACTACGAGCAGTACTTC.

The table lists this clonotype with many counts. This chain links TRBV2 with TRBJ1-1, with D maybe TRBD1 (5 bases). The CDR3 totals 14 residues. CDR1 SNHLY and CDR2 FYNNEI come from the germline V gene. V was trimmed by 4 bases and J by 5 bases, leaving 14 bases between them. The CDR3: CASSVLGGGTEAFF. CDR3 DNA: TGTGCCAGCAGTGTCCTCGGGGGGGGTACTGAAGCTTTCTTT.

Only a few counts were recorded for this clonotype. The chain uses TRBV28 and TRBJ2-5, with D possibly being TRBD1 or TRBD2 (5 bases each). The germline V gene has CDR1 MDHEN and CDR2 SYDVKM. Trimming left V 6 bases short and J 1 base short, with 15 bases between. The CDR3 loop spans 15 amino acids. The CDR3 reads CASRQPRGPQETQYF. DNA of the CDR3: TGTGCCAGCAGACAACCACGGGGCCCCCAAGAGACCCAGTACTTC.

This clonotype was counted many times. The chain's CDR3 is CSARDSRMPYEQYF. CDR3 DNA sequence: TGCAGTGCTAGAGATTCCAGAATGCCCTACGAGCAGTACTTC. The gene calls are TRBV20-1 and TRBJ2-7; no definite D call. Trimming removed 0 bases at V and 2 bases at J, with 11 bases between. This CDR3 is built from 14 residues. The V gene's germline CDR1 is DFQATT and CDR2 SNEGSKA (reference sequence).

Note on this clonotype: Given a much more abundant clone one base away, this may be a read error. This chain uses TRBV11-1 with TRBJ2-7, with 8 bases aligning to TRBD1. Germline V gene lookup returns CDR1 SGHAT and CDR2 FQDESV (reference sequence). The CDR3 consists of 14 residues. The CDR3 protein is CASSFNTGGSERYF. CDR3 DNA: TGTGCCAGCAGTTTTAATACAGGGGGATCCGAGCGGTACTTC.

This clonotype was detected ten times or more. The chain is built from TRBV28 and TRBJ2-1; D is unresolved. The CDR3 is 14 residues long. From germline, CDR1 is MDHEN and CDR2 SYDVKM. The V end was cut by 5 bases, the J end by 6 bases, with 14 bases between. The CDR3 spells CASSPHGRINEQFF. The CDR3, as DNA: TGTGCCAGCAGTCCACATGGTAGAATCAATGAGCAGTTCTTC.

This clonotype has more than one count but fewer than ten. This chain connects TRBV4-1 to TRBJ1-1, with D possibly TRBD1 on 5 matching bases. V was cut by 0 bases and J by 0 bases, with 11 bases left in between. Per the germline V gene, CDR1 is MGHRA and CDR2 is YSYEKL. There are 16 residues in the CDR3. CDR3 protein: CASSQDLRQLNTEAFF. The CDR3 DNA reads as TGCGCCAGCAGCCAAGATCTACGACAGTTGAACACTGAAGCTTTCTTT.

The sample holds a few counts of this clonotype. This rearrangement joins TRBV19 to TRBJ1-3, with no clear D. V shed 4 bases and J shed 0 bases, with 10 bases lying between them. Germline lookup yields CDR1 LNHDA and CDR2 SQIVND (reference sequence). The CDR3 runs 15 residues. The CDR3 sequence is CASSNRQHSGNTIYF. CDR3 sequence (DNA): TGTGCCAGTAGTAATCGTCAACACTCTGGAAACACCATATATTTT.

V gene TRBV11-2 combines with J gene TRBJ2-1, with 10 bases that match TRBD2. The CDR3 spans 14 residues. Germline values: CDR1 SGHAT, CDR2 FQNNGV. J was trimmed by 10 bases and V by 5 bases; bases with no gene match: 8. The CDR3 DNA follows: TGTGCCAGCAGCCAGCGGGAGGGCCTCAGGGAGCAGTTCTTC. Its translation is CASSQREGLREQFF.

In this sample, this clonotype turned up many times. The rearrangement links TRBV10-1 to TRBJ2-3; D is undetermined. V lost 8 bases and J 2 bases, leaving 11 bases between the germline ends. The CDR3 extends over 13 amino acids. The germline V gene encodes CDR1 WNHNN and CDR2 SYGVQD (reference sequence). The CDR3, as DNA: TGCGCCAGCGGGGAAGGCACCACAGATACGCAGTATTTT. Its translation: CASGEGTTDTQYF.

At least ten counts were recorded for this clonotype. V usage is TRBV11-1 and J usage is TRBJ2-3; the D gene is possibly TRBD2 (6 bases). The CDR3 spans 16 residues. Per the germline V gene, CDR1 is SGHAT and CDR2 is FQDESV (reference sequence). Trimming cost V 0 bases and J 4 bases, with 14 bases left between them. CDR3 loop: CASSLAGTPSADTQYF. The DNA for the CDR3 is TGTGCCAGCAGCTTAGCGGGGACTCCTTCCGCAGATACGCAGTATTTT.

This clonotype was found a few times. The junction differs from germline at one of its ends, possibly a read error. The V and J genes are TRBV30 and TRBJ1-1; TRBD1 is a possible D gene (6 bases). The CDR3 sequence is 15 residues long. Germline V gives CDR1 GTSNPN, CDR2 SVGIG (reference sequence). The CDR3 DNA is TGTGCCTGGGGTGTTATCTACAGGGCTGGCACTGAAGCTTTCTTT. Amino acids: CAWGVIYRAGTEAFF. Together with reference TRBV30 and TRBJ1-1, the CDR3 gives the full variable domain: SQTIHQWPATLVQPVGSPLSLECTVEGTSNPNLYWYRQAAGRGLQLLFYSVGIGQISSEVPQNLSASRPQDRQFILSSKKLLLSDSGFYLCAWGVIYRAGTEAFFGQGTRLTVV.

This clonotype was detected many times. The J gene is TRBJ2-7, the V gene TRBV9, with 7 bases identical to TRBD1. CDR3 length: 15 residues. CDR1 is SGDLS, CDR2 YYNGEE, per germline. The V and J ends lost 0 bases and 7 bases, in that order; junction bases with no gene match: 10. CDR3 protein: CASSVEGAEVGEQYF. The CDR3 DNA follows: TGTGCCAGCAGCGTAGAGGGGGCGGAGGTGGGTGAGCAGTACTTC. Combining the CDR3 with reference TRBV9 and TRBJ2-7 gives the whole variable domain DSGVTQTPKHLITATGQRVTLRCSPRSGDLSVYWYQQSLDQGLQFLIQYYNGEERAKGNILERFSAQQFPDLHSELNLSSLELGDSALYFCASSVEGAEVGEQYFGPGTRLTVT.

In its sample, this clonotype was seen once. This chain connects TRBV12-3 or TRBV12-4 to TRBJ1-5, with TRBD1 as a possible D gene (6 bases). This CDR3 is 14 amino acids long. V was clipped by 3 bases and J by 5 bases, with 11 bases between them. The DNA for the CDR3 is TGTGCCAGCAGTTTTGGGGGGGCCCATCAGCCCCAGCATTTT. This gives the protein CASSFGGAHQPQHF.

This clonotype has at least ten counts. The V call is TRBV28, the J call TRBJ1-2; the D is unclear. Trimming left V 6 bases short and J 5 bases short, with 16 bases between. Per germline, CDR1 MDHEN and CDR2 SYDVKM. The CDR3 has 14 amino acids. The CDR3, as DNA: TGTGCCAGCAGCCAGCCCTTGTTGGAGTATGGCTACACCTTC. It yields the protein CASSQPLLEYGYTF.

The table lists this clonotype with many counts. The V gene is TRBV3-1, the J gene TRBJ1-1; D is unclear. The ends were cut back, 4 bases at V and 4 bases at J, with 10 bases in the middle. CDR1 is LGHDT and CDR2 is YNNKEL in the germline V gene (reference sequence). The CDR3 covers 13 residues. DNA of the CDR3: TGTGCCAGCAGCCGTTCAGGCTCCACTGAAGCTTTCTTT. Protein: CASSRSGSTEAFF.

This clonotype was detected once. A much larger clonotype is one base distant, so this may be a read error. The rearrangement links TRBV24-1 to TRBJ2-1; 11 bases are a match to TRBD2. The CDR3 runs 16 residues. Per the germline V gene, CDR1 is KGHDR and CDR2 is SFDVKD. The V and J ends lost 4 bases and 5 bases, in that order; junction bases with no gene match: 6. Written as DNA, the CDR3 is TGTGCCACCAGTGACCATAGCGGGAGGGTCGACAATGAGCAGTTCTTC. It translates to CATSDHSGRVDNEQFF.

This clonotype occurred many times. The rearrangement links TRBV20-1 to TRBJ2-3, with 7 bases matching TRBD2. Germline V gene lookup returns CDR1 DFQATT and CDR2 SNEGSKA (reference sequence). Trimming at V came to 6 bases and at J to 0 bases, leaving 6 bases not matched to a gene. The CDR3 loop spans 14 amino acids. The CDR3 nucleotides are TGCAGTGCGAAAACTAGCGAGAGCACAGATACGCAGTATTTT. This gives the protein CSAKTSESTDTQYF.

The sample holds many counts of this clonotype. The chain combines TRBV20-1 with TRBJ2-1; 10 bases are a match to TRBD1. Unmatched junction bases numbered 4, after V lost 2 bases and J lost 6 bases. CDR3 length equals 14 residues. Germline V gene lookup returns CDR1 DFQATT and CDR2 SNEGSKA (reference sequence). This CDR3 reads CSARTGTGVNEQFF. The CDR3, as DNA: TGCAGTGCTAGAACCGGGACAGGGGTCAATGAGCAGTTCTTC.

The sample holds a few counts of this clonotype. J is TRBJ2-1 and V is TRBV11-2, with 7 bases matching TRBD2. The junction had 6 bases not matched to a gene; V was cut back by 1 base and J by 3 bases. This CDR3 comprises 16 residues. Germline-derived CDR1 and CDR2 are SGHAT and FQNNGV. The CDR3 nucleotides are TGTGCCAGCAGCTTAGGGGAGGGAGTTGTCTACAATGAGCAGTTCTTC. Its protein product is CASSLGEGVVYNEQFF.

This clonotype showed up just a few times. The rearrangement links TRBV27 to TRBJ2-2; the D is unclear. Deletions cut 3 bases from V and 4 bases from J, with 12 bases between. Germline-derived CDR1 and CDR2 are MNHEY and SMNVEV (reference sequence). CDR3 length: 15 amino acids. The CDR3 bases are TGTGCCAGCAGTTTTTGGACCGGGTCCACCGGGGAGCTGTTTTTT. It is translated as CASSFWTGSTGELFF.

The CDR3 DNA is TGTGCCAGCAGCCAAAACACTGAGCAGTTCTTC. Residues: CASSQNTEQFF. The chain couples TRBV3-1 to TRBJ2-1, with unresolved D. V dropped 2 bases and J dropped 9 bases, with 5 bases sitting between them. The CDR3 has 11 amino acids. Germline V gene sequence: CDR1 LGHDT, CDR2 YNNKEL (reference sequence).

In its sample, this clonotype was seen a few times. The J gene is TRBJ2-2, the V gene TRBV28; 8 nucleotides agree with TRBD1. CDR3 length equals 15 residues. The J segment lost 6 bases and the V segment lost 4 bases, leaving 7 bases of the junction unmatched. Germline V gene data show CDR1 as MDHEN and CDR2 as SYDVKM. CDR3 amino acids: CASSWQSGGPGELFF. The CDR3 bases are TGTGCCAGCAGTTGGCAGTCAGGGGGCCCCGGGGAGCTGTTTTTT.

This clonotype has a count of ten or more. V is TRBV7-2 and J is TRBJ1-4, with 7 bases that match TRBD1. The CDR3 has 15 amino acids. CDR1 is SGHTA and CDR2 is FQGNSA in the germline V gene. Trimming at V came to 5 bases and at J to 7 bases, leaving 10 bases not matched to a gene. The CDR3 loop is CASSRGTGEFEKLFF. The CDR3 DNA is TGTGCCAGCAGCCGAGGCACAGGGGAGTTTGAAAAACTGTTTTTT.

This clonotype was recorded many times. The J gene is TRBJ2-2, the V gene TRBV28; no clear D gene. Germline V lookup: CDR1 MDHEN, CDR2 SYDVKM. V was pared by 3 bases and J by 0 bases, with 17 bases between. This CDR3 comprises 18 residues. Here the CDR3 reads CASSLEGILEANTGELFF. CDR3 sequence (DNA): TGTGCCAGCAGTTTGGAAGGGATCCTGGAAGCGAACACCGGGGAGCTGTTTTTT.